This T cell receptor beta chain was captured by sequencing in a study of liver allograft versus peripheral blood T cells. As for the study in general: Peripheral blood of the recipients supplied T cell receptor repertoires that were compared with those in transplanted livers. Study findings and constraints: A difference was reportedly observed between T cell receptor repertoires inside liver allografts and those in peripheral blood.

This clonotype is judged medium-sized. The antigen is undetermined. TCRdb ran MiXCR on the reads and lists one entry per CDR3 protein. The data show 10,000 to 15,000 distinct CDR3 sequences, around 30% seen once. This clonotype was obtained from a human patient who had a liver transplant. These T cells may partly come from the graft donor.

In DNA, the CDR3 is TGTGCCATCAGTGGGGGGGCGACAGGGGCTAATTCACCCCTCCACTTT. This translates into CAISGGATGANSPLHF. V is TRBV10-3 and J is TRBJ1-6; TRBD1 matches at 8 bases. In germline, CDR1 is ENHRY, CDR2 SYGVKD. This CDR3 has 16 residues. Trimming cost V 4 bases and J 6 bases; bases outside gene matches: 8.